This T cell receptor beta chain derives from a study of T cell responses to AZD1222 COVID-19 vaccine. Overall study results and limits: Donors in the cohort were predominantly white British and more often female, and clonal diversity was possibly underestimated. Repertoires were sampled only after the peak T cell response.

Germline V gene data show CDR1 as MDHEN and CDR2 as SYDVKM. V gave up 5 bases and J gave up 6 bases, with 19 bases separating them. The CDR3 contains 15 residues. Worth noting for this clone: What it binds is not known.

The repertoire was sequenced with immunoSEQ multiplex PCR; TCRdb's copy has only in-frame clones and lacks some. Of 150,000 to 200,000 clones in the sample, approximately 94% were seen once. This chain connects TRBV28 to TRBJ1-1; possibly TRBD1 for D (6 bases). The specimen was peripheral blood, collected 28 days after the second AZD1222 dose. The sequence was obtained from an adult who received the AZD1222 COVID-19 vaccine. The CDR3 DNA reads TGTGCCAGCAGTCTGGGCTCGGGGGCAGGTTCTGAAGCTTTCTTT. This gives the protein CASSLGSGAGSEAFF.